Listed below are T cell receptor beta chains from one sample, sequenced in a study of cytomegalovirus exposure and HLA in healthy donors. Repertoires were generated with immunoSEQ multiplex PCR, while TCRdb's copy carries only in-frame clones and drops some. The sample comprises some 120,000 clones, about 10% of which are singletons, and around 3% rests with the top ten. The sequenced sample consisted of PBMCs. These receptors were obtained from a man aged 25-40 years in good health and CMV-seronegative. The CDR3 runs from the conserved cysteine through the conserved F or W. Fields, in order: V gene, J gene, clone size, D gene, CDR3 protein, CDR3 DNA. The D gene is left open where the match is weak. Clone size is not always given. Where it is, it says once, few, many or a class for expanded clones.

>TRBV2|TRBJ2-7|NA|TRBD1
CASSDRGRDEQYF
TGTGCCAGCAGTGACAGGGGGCGCGACGAGCAGTACTTC
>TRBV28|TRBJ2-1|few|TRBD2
CASSLLPEREGNEQFF
TGTGCCAGCAGTTTACTCCCCGAGCGGGAGGGGAATGAGCAGTTCTTC
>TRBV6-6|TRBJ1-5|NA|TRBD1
CASRLTGDNQPQHF
TGTGCCAGCAGGCTGACAGGGGACAATCAGCCCCAGCATTTT
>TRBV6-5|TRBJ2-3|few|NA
CASMPGAGTYTQYF
TGTGCCAGCATGCCAGGGGCAGGAACCTATACGCAGTATTTT
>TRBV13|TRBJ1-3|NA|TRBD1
CASSPRQGANLSGNTIYF
TGTGCCAGCAGCCCGCGACAGGGGGCAAACCTCTCTGGAAACACCATATATTTT
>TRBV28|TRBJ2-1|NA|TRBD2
CASRYGLAGIYEQFF
TGTGCCAGCAGATACGGACTAGCGGGAATTTATGAGCAGTTCTTC
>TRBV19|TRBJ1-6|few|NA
CASGVDYNSPLHF
TGTGCCTCGGGAGTAGACTATAATTCACCCCTCCACTTT
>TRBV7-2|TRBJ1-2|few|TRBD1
CASSPKVDRGYGYTF
TGTGCCAGCAGCCCGAAGGTGGACAGGGGCTATGGCTACACCTTC
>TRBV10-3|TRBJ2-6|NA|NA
CAISETGSGANVLTF
TGTGCCATCAGTGAGACCGGCTCTGGGGCCAACGTCCTGACTTTC
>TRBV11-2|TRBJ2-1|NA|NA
CASSPSTGHSYNEQFF
TGTGCCAGCAGTCCATCCACGGGACATTCCTACAATGAGCAGTTCTTC
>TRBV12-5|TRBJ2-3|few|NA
CASGLQDTDTQYF
TGTGCTAGTGGTTTGCAGGACACAGATACGCAGTATTTT
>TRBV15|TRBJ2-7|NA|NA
CATSARRGHISEQYF
TGTGCCACCAGCGCCCGCAGGGGACATATTAGCGAGCAGTACTTC
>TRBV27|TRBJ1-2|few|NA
CASSSYLTDGYTF
TGTGCCAGCAGTTCGTACCTCACTGATGGCTACACCTTC
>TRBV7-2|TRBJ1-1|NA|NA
CASSSQMNTEAFF
TGTGCCAGCAGCTCTCAGATGAACACTGAAGCTTTCTTT
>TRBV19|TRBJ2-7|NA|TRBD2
CASTNTLTSGDEQYF
TGTGCCAGTACCAATACCCTGACTAGCGGGGACGAGCAGTACTTC
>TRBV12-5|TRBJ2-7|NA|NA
CASGLIRGEQYF
TGTGCTAGTGGTTTGATACGCGGGGAGCAGTACTTC
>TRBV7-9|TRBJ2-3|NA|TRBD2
CASSLSGLAGADTQYF
TGTGCCAGCAGCTTATCCGGACTAGCGGGGGCAGATACGCAGTATTTT
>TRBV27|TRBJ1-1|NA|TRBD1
CASSRDRGPTKAFF
TGTGCCAGCAGTAGAGACAGGGGTCCCACTAAAGCTTTCTTT
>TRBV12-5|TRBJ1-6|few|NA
CASGIESPLHF
TGTGCTAGTGGAATAGAATCACCCCTCCACTTT
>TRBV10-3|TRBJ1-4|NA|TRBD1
CAIKGTAGVGEKLFF
TGTGCCATCAAAGGGACAGCCGGAGTCGGCGAAAAACTGTTTTTT
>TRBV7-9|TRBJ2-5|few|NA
CASSLPFGVETQYF
TGTGCCAGCAGCTTACCTTTCGGGGTTGAGACCCAGTACTTC
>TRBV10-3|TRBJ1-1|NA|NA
CAISAGLSTEAFF
TGTGCCATCAGTGCCGGACTAAGCACTGAAGCTTTCTTT
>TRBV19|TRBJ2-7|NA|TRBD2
CASSHSGTSGREQYF
TGTGCCAGTAGTCATTCTGGGACTAGCGGGAGGGAGCAGTACTTC
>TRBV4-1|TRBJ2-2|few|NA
CASSQDLSLVRSTGELFF
TGCGCCAGCAGCCAAGATCTAAGTTTGGTCAGGTCCACCGGGGAGCTGTTTTTT
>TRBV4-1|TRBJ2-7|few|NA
CASSQGVGAYEQYF
TGCGCCAGCAGCCAAGGGGTGGGAGCCTACGAGCAGTACTTC
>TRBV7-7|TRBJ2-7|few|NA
CASSLAASPGYEQYF
TGTGCTAGCAGCTTAGCAGCTAGCCCCGGCTACGAGCAGTACTTC
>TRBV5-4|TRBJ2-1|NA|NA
CASSLGGPTGYNEQFF
TGTGCCAGCAGCTTGGGGGGGCCCACGGGTTACAATGAGCAGTTCTTC
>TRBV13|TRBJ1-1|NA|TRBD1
CASSQYDRGPAEAFF
TGTGCCAGCAGCCAATACGACAGGGGGCCCGCTGAAGCTTTCTTT
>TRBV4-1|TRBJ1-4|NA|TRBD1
CASSQDQFSRGQGEKLFF
TGCGCCAGCAGCCAAGATCAGTTTAGTAGGGGGCAAGGTGAAAAACTGTTTTTT
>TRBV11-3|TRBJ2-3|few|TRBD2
CASSLTSGTVTDTQYF
TGTGCCAGCAGCTTAACGAGCGGGACTGTAACAGATACGCAGTATTTT
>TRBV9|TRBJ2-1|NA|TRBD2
CASSVAPGTSNNEQFF
TGTGCCAGCAGCGTAGCACCCGGGACTAGCAACAATGAGCAGTTCTTC
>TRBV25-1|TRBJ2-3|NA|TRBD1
CASSEWGTGDTDTQYF
TGTGCCAGCAGTGAATGGGGGACAGGGGACACAGATACGCAGTATTTT
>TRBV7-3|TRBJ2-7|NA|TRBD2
CASSPSGATYEQYF
TGTGCCAGCAGCCCTAGCGGGGCAACCTACGAGCAGTACTTC
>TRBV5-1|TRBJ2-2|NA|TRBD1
CASSLEGQGGTGELFF
TGCGCCAGCAGCTTGGAGGGACAGGGGGGCACCGGGGAGCTGTTTTTT
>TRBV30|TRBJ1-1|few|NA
CAWSVRGLTNTEAFF
TGTGCCTGGAGTGTCAGGGGCTTGACGAACACTGAAGCTTTCTTT
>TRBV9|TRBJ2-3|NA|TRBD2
CASSVVAGGPADTQYF
TGTGCCAGCAGCGTAGTAGCGGGGGGGCCCGCAGATACGCAGTATTTT
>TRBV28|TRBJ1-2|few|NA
CASSFLGQSNYGYTF
TGTGCCAGCAGTTTTCTGGGGCAGTCTAACTATGGCTACACCTTC
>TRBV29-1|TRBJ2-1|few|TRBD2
CSVDERLLAGGSSYNEQFF
TGCAGCGTTGACGAACGACTGCTAGCGGGAGGGTCGTCCTACAATGAGCAGTTCTTC
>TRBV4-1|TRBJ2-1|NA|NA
CASSQGSGAGYNEQFF
TGCGCCAGCAGCCAAGGATCAGGGGCTGGCTACAATGAGCAGTTCTTC
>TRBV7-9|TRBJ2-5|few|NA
CASSTGGTQYF
TGTGCCAGCAGCACCGGGGGGACCCAGTACTTC
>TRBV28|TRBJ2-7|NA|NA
CASSSRSPAPEQYF
TGTGCCAGCAGTTCGCGCAGTCCAGCGCCGGAGCAGTACTTC
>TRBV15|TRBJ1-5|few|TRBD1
CATSQGVWGQPQHF
TGTGCCACCAGCCAGGGGGTCTGGGGTCAGCCCCAGCATTTT
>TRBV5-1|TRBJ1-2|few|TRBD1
CASSSISGGQSGYTF
TGCGCCAGCAGCTCAATATCAGGGGGCCAATCTGGCTACACCTTC
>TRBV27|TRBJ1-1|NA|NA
CASSLSQGGTEAFF
TGTGCCAGCAGTTTAAGCCAGGGTGGCACTGAAGCTTTCTTT
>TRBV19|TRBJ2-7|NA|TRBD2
CASRLAGGSEQYF
TGTGCCAGCAGACTAGCGGGAGGGTCCGAGCAGTACTTC
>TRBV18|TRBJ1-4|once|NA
CASSPGASTNEKLFF
TGTGCCAGCTCACCAGGAGCCTCAACTAATGAAAAACTGTTTTTT
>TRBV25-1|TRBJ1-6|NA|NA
CASSEDRVNSPLHF
TGTGCCAGCAGTGAGGACAGAGTTAATTCACCCCTCCACTTT
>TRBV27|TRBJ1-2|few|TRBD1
CASKLGQGYGGYTF
TGTGCCAGCAAGCTGGGACAGGGCTATGGGGGCTACACCTTC